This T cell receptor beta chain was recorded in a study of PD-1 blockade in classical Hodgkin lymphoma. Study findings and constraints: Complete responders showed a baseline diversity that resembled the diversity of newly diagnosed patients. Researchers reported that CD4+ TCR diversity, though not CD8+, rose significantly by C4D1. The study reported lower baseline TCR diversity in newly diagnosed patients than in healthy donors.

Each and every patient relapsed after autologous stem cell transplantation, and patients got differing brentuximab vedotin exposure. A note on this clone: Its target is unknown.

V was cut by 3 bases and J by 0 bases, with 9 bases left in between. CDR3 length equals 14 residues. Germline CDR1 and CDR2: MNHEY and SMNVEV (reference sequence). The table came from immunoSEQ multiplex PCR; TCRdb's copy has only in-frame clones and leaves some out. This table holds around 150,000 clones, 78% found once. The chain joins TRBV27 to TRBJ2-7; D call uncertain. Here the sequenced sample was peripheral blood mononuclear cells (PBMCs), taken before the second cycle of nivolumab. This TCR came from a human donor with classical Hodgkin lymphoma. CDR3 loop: CASSLGLNSYEQYF. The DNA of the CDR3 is TGTGCCAGCAGTTTGGGCCTAAACTCCTACGAGCAGTACTTC.